This TCR beta chain was captured in a study of blood T cell repertoires in COVID-19. As for the study in general: Whether acute or convalescent, the COVID-19 samples came from the United States, Italy and Spain. The cDNA or gDNA used as material had been derived from T cells, B-cell-depleted T cells, or PBMCs.

Germline V gene lookup returns CDR1 SGHTS and CDR2 YDEGEE. Trimming stripped 2 bases from V and 0 bases from J, with 5 bases between. There are 14 residues in the CDR3. As originally analysed: Nucleated cell number was recorded as an estimate derived from reference gene primer amplification. Here immunoSEQ multiplex PCR was the method, and the copy in TCRdb shows in-frame clones only, minus some. V and J calls and clone size are given by that table; D and trimming were obtained from the DNA. Among fewer than 50,000 clones, 65% to 90% were seen once, and the ten largest hold less than 10%. What was sequenced was peripheral blood. The receptor was isolated from a human donor in a cohort sampled during active COVID-19. The chain carries TRBV5-8 and TRBJ2-2, with D unclear. CDR3: CASSFQSNTGELFF. The CDR3 DNA sequence: TGTGCCAGCAGCTTTCAGTCGAACACCGGGGAGCTGTTTTTT. The full variable domain, in which reference TRBV5-8 and TRBJ2-2 provide the parts outside the CDR3, is EAGVTQSPTHLIKTRGQQATLRCSPISGHTSVYWYQQALGLGLQFLLWYDEGEERNRGNFPPRFSGRQFPNYSSELNVNALELEDSALYLCASSFQSNTGELFFGEGSRLTVL.